This TCR beta chain was captured by sequencing in a study of cytomegalovirus exposure and HLA in healthy donors. Study context: Previous work identified 100 million or so unique TCR beta sequences from roughly 170 million T cells.

Worth noting for this clone: What it binds is not known.

This CDR3 comprises 14 residues. Trimming removed 1 base from V and 3 bases from J, with 11 bases in between. The germline gives CDR1 SGHRS, CDR2 YFSETQ. General study results and limits: Reported results showed that the classifier diagnosed cytomegalovirus status with high specificity and sensitivity. In a later analysis, a missense DCLRE1C variant was linked to TCR beta V- and J-gene trimming. In an earlier analysis, productive rearrangement rates for most beta V segments clustered near 87% or 30%.

Use of 60 Vbeta and 13 Jbeta primers characterized the PCR. Clones were read by immunoSEQ multiplex PCR, and TCRdb kept only the in-frame ones, dropping some. The repertoire includes more than 80,000 clones, about 70% of them detected once, and over 2.5% sits in the top ten. The specimen was PBMCs. The J gene is TRBJ2-7, the V gene TRBV5-1; D may be TRBD2 (5 bases). This clonotype originated in a female donor in good health and CMV-seronegative. The CDR3 loop reads CASSLINSGYEQYF. The CDR3, as DNA: TGCGCCAGCAGCTTGATAAACAGCGGCTACGAGCAGTACTTC.